The clone carrying this TCR beta chain was detected ten times or more. These data belong to a study of blood T cells in healthy people across ages. A second PCR, run for about 6 to 11 cycles, used a sample-barcoded 5' primer plus a J-beta primer mix. TCRdb reanalysed the 5' RACE reads using MiXCR and keeps one entry per CDR3 protein. The profile shows roughly 720,000 distinct CDR3 sequences, 40% to 65% of them singletons. Trimming took off 0 bases at V and 0 bases at J, with 9 bases between the two ends. Germline lookup yields CDR1 SGHDN and CDR2 FVKESK. This CDR3 has 16 amino acids. The sample was blood. The chain is built from TRBV14 and TRBJ2-1; maybe TRBD2 (6 bases). This TCR was sampled from an elderly man in good health. CDR3 in DNA: TGTGCCAGCAGCCAAGATCCGGGAGTCTCCTACAATGAGCAGTTCTTC. Translating gives CASSQDPGVSYNEQFF.